This passage covers 20 T cell receptor beta chains from one sample sequenced in a study of T cells and Merkel cell carcinoma outcomes. Some clones are missing from TCRdb's copy, which holds only in-frame ones; the method was immunoSEQ multiplex PCR. The table includes some 13,000 clones, more than 90% detected once. Sequencing was done on a sample of tumor tissue from Merkel cell carcinoma. Receptors were obtained from a human donor with Merkel cell carcinoma.

V is TRBV2 and J is TRBJ1-2; D not resolved. CDR1 is SNHLY, CDR2 FYNNEI, per germline. The germline V and J ends were trimmed by 4 bases and 4 bases, with 16 bases remaining between them. CDR3 size: 15 residues. The CDR3 DNA reads TGTGCCAGCAGTGCAAGAATCAACCAACCCTATGGCTACACCTTC. Its protein is CASSARINQPYGYTF.

J is TRBJ2-5 and V is TRBV6-4, with TRBD1 identical over 8 bases. Per the germline V gene, CDR1 is MRHNA and CDR2 is SNTAGT. CDR3 size: 16 residues. Germline trimming cut 2 bases from V and 5 bases from J; bases unmatched to any gene: 10. CDR3 nucleotides: TGTGCCAGCAGTGACGATACAGGGGGAGTATGTGAGACCCAGTACTTC. This sequence encodes CASSDDTGGVCETQYF.

This rearrangement joins TRBV29-1 to TRBJ1-2, with D maybe TRBD1 (5 bases). Germline values: CDR1 SQVTM, CDR2 ANQGSEA. CDR3 length: 12 amino acids. The V gene lost 7 bases and the J gene lost 3 bases, with 12 bases spanning the gap. DNA for the CDR3: TGCAGCGCAATGCAGGGCCACTATGGCTACACCTTC. Translating gives CSAMQGHYGYTF.

This rearrangement joins TRBV29-1 to TRBJ2-5, with D maybe TRBD1 (5 bases). CDR1 is SQVTM and CDR2 is ANQGSEA in the germline V gene. The CDR3 extends over 13 amino acids. V lost 3 bases to trimming and J lost 5 bases, with 13 bases between them. The DNA for the CDR3 is TGCAGCGTTGATCGTGGGGCACGGGAGACCCAGTACTTC. It yields the protein CSVDRGARETQYF.

The chain has TRBV7-9 and TRBJ1-5; D is unresolved. The CDR3 totals 12 residues. From germline, CDR1 is SEHNR and CDR2 FQNEAQ (reference sequence). Trimming pared 1 base from V and 6 bases from J, leaving 4 bases between. The CDR3 spells CASSLGVQPQHF. Here the CDR3 DNA reads TGTGCCAGCAGCTTAGGGGTTCAGCCCCAGCATTTT. Complete variable domain (other parts from reference TRBV7-9 and TRBJ1-5): DTGVSQNPRHKITKRGQNVTFRCDPISEHNRLYWYRQTLGQGPEFLTYFQNEAQLEKSRLLSDRFSAERPKGSFSTLEIQRTEQGDSAMYLCASSLGVQPQHFGDGTRLSIL.

The genes are TRBV4-2 and TRBJ1-5, with D maybe TRBD1 (6 bases). Trimming left V 0 bases short and J 7 bases short, with 16 bases between. Germline V CDR1 and CDR2: LGHNA, YNFKEQ. This CDR3 spans 16 amino acids. The CDR3 DNA is TGTGCCAGCAGCCAAGATTCGGGGGCAGGGGAGCAGCCCCAGCATTTT. This encodes CASSQDSGAGEQPQHF.

The gene calls are TRBV5-1 and TRBJ2-1; D call uncertain. V lost 4 bases to trimming and J lost 7 bases, with 18 bases between them. From germline, CDR1 is SGHRS and CDR2 YFSETQ. The length of the CDR3 is 15 residues. The CDR3, as DNA: TGCGCCAGCAGCGACTCTCCAGGTGATCAAAATGAGCAGTTCTTC. Protein sequence: CASSDSPGDQNEQFF. The variable domain in full, with the rest retrieved from reference TRBV5-1 and TRBJ2-1, is KAGVTQTPRYLIKTRGQQVTLSCSPISGHRSVSWYQQTPGQGLQFLFEYFSETQRNKGNFPGRFSGRQFSNSRSEMNVSTLELGDSALYLCASSDSPGDQNEQFFGPGTRLTVL.

The gene calls are TRBV5-5 and TRBJ1-2, with no clear D. The germline gives CDR1 SGHKS, CDR2 YYEKEE (reference sequence). V shed 2 bases and J shed 3 bases, with 11 bases lying between them. This CDR3 comprises 14 residues. For the CDR3, the DNA is TGTGCCAGCAGCTTTGGCCGGGGTGACTATGGCTACACCTTC. Its translation: CASSFGRGDYGYTF.

This sequence joins TRBV5-4 and TRBJ2-7; 7 bases match TRBD1. V trimming: 4 bases; J trimming: 2 bases; junction bases outside the gene matches: 3. Germline assignment: CDR1 SGHNT and CDR2 YYREEE (reference sequence). This CDR3 contains 13 residues. The CDR3 bases are TGTGCCAGCAGCCAAGGGACAGCCTACGAGCAGTACTTC. It is translated as CASSQGTAYEQYF.

This sequence joins TRBV5-1 and TRBJ1-1, with a possible D match to TRBD1 (5 bases). This CDR3 has 14 amino acids. The V end lost 2 bases, the J end lost 5 bases, and 13 bases lay between the germline ends. Germline lookup yields CDR1 SGHRS and CDR2 YFSETQ. This chain's CDR3 is CASSFVGGWTEAFF. For the CDR3, the DNA is TGCGCCAGCAGCTTTGTGGGGGGATGGACTGAAGCTTTCTTT. Supplemented by reference TRBV5-1 and TRBJ1-1, the full variable domain reads KAGVTQTPRYLIKTRGQQVTLSCSPISGHRSVSWYQQTPGQGLQFLFEYFSETQRNKGNFPGRFSGRQFSNSRSEMNVSTLELGDSALYLCASSFVGGWTEAFFGQGTRLTVV.

The table lists this clone with a count of one. The chain is built from TRBV5-1 and TRBJ2-5; possibly TRBD1 for D (6 bases). CDR1 SGHRS and CDR2 YFSETQ come from the germline V gene. This CDR3 comprises 14 residues. Trimming cost V 5 bases and J 2 bases, with 13 bases left between them. DNA of the CDR3: TGCGCCAGCAGTACAGGGTCCGGGCAAGAGACCCAGTACTTC. Translation gives CASSTGSGQETQYF.

The genes are TRBV9 and TRBJ1-1; D unresolved. The CDR3 loop spans 15 amino acids. The V and J ends lost 4 bases and 5 bases respectively, with 18 bases between them. Germline V lookup: CDR1 SGDLS, CDR2 YYNGEE. CDR3 loop: CASSPYAGRITEAFF. CDR3 coding DNA: TGTGCCAGCAGCCCCTACGCGGGCAGGATAACTGAAGCTTTCTTT.

This sequence joins TRBV4-2 and TRBJ1-2; 7 bases match TRBD1. V was clipped by 5 bases and J by 2 bases; unmatched bases: 5. The CDR3 loop spans 14 amino acids. Germline CDR1 LGHNA, CDR2 YNFKEQ. The CDR3 is CASSSSRGNYGYTF. CDR3 DNA sequence: TGTGCCAGCAGCTCTTCCAGGGGGAACTATGGCTACACCTTC.

V gene TRBV30 combines with J gene TRBJ2-5; 11 nucleotides align to TRBD2. The CDR3 extends over 14 amino acids. Germline trimming cut 3 bases from V and 3 bases from J; bases unmatched to any gene: 3. The V gene's germline CDR1 is GTSNPN and CDR2 SVGIG (reference sequence). CDR3 DNA: TGTGCCTGGAGCACGGGACTAGCGGAAGAGACCCAGTACTTC. Translated, it gives CAWSTGLAEETQYF.

The gene calls are TRBV6-6 and TRBJ1-2; a possible D gene is TRBD1 (5 bases). V was shortened by 8 bases and J by 8 bases, with 15 bases between the two germline ends. Germline V gene lookup returns CDR1 MNHNY and CDR2 SVGAGI (reference sequence). This CDR3 is 12 amino acids long. The CDR3 protein is CASARGVEGYTF. CDR3 bases: TGTGCCAGCGCCAGAGGGGTGGAGGGCTACACCTTC.

This clone showed up just a few times. V usage is TRBV4-1 and J usage is TRBJ2-1; D not certain. Germline V CDR1 and CDR2: MGHRA, YSYEKL. The CDR3 has 12 amino acids. V was trimmed by 8 bases and J by 12 bases, leaving 17 bases between them. CDR3 loop: CASGPIQGGQFF. In DNA, the CDR3 is TGCGCCAGCGGGCCAATCCAAGGTGGGCAGTTCTTC.

This clone has just one count. V is TRBV4-3 and J is TRBJ2-7; tentative D call: TRBD2 (5 bases). V was pared by 0 bases and J by 0 bases, with 15 bases between. The CDR3 length is 17 residues. In germline, CDR1 is LGHNA, CDR2 YSLEER. The CDR3 DNA follows: TGCGCCAGCAGCCAAGATCATAGGACTTCTAACTCCTACGAGCAGTACTTC. It encodes CASSQDHRTSNSYEQYF.

The J gene is TRBJ1-1, the V gene TRBV5-5; tentatively, D is TRBD1 (5 bases). V was trimmed by 4 bases and J by 4 bases, leaving 14 bases between them. Germline V gives CDR1 SGHKS, CDR2 YYEKEE (reference sequence). CDR3 length: 14 amino acids. CDR3 region: CASSNLGGATEAFF. CDR3 DNA sequence: TGTGCCAGCAGCAACCTGGGGGGAGCCACTGAAGCTTTCTTT.

V usage is TRBV5-1 and J usage is TRBJ2-5; D unclear. The CDR3 length is 12 residues. Trimming took 4 bases from V and 5 from J, leaving 9 bases between them. Germline CDR1 is SGHRS and CDR2 is YFSETQ. CDR3 sequence (DNA): TGCGCCAGCAGCCCTGGAGTTGAGACCCAGTACTTC. Protein: CASSPGVETQYF.

This clone was recorded a few times. The rearrangement links TRBV7-2 to TRBJ2-1; D is undetermined. Germline V gene sequence: CDR1 SGHTA, CDR2 FQGNSA. Trimming stripped 5 bases from V and 3 bases from J, with 14 bases between. The CDR3 consists of 15 residues. The CDR3 bases are TGTGCCAGCAGCCCGGTGACTGAAGACTACAATGAGCAGTTCTTC. Its protein is CASSPVTEDYNEQFF.